This TCR beta chain was documented in a study of cytomegalovirus exposure and HLA in healthy donors. Amplification used 60 Vbeta primers and 13 Jbeta primers. Profiling relied on immunoSEQ multiplex PCR, and the TCRdb table lists in-frame clones only, not all of them. The sample contains some 200,000 clones, 70% of which appear only once. This clone was observed a few times. CDR3 size: 13 residues. Germline lookup yields CDR1 LNHDA and CDR2 SQIVND (reference sequence). Trimming removed 3 bases from V and 2 bases from J, with 2 bases in between. The rearrangement links TRBV19 to TRBJ2-6; D gene unclear. The clonotype was recovered from a man aged 35 to 55 in good health and CMV-seropositive. The sequencing input was PBMCs. This CDR3 is CASSITGANVLTF. CDR3 bases: TGTGCCAGTAGTATTACTGGGGCCAACGTCCTGACTTTC.